This T cell receptor beta chain was sequenced in a study of CD8 T cells in ankylosing spondylitis. Quantitative 5'-RACE with molecular barcodes generated TCR beta libraries. One entry per CDR3 protein results from TCRdb running MiXCR on the 5' RACE reads. The sample carries about 96,000 distinct CDR3 sequences, around 9.4% recorded once. This clonotype was found many times. Its target is not known. Study-wide results and limits: Significant enrichment of disease-linked clones was reported in matched ankylosing spondylitis synovial fluid. Certain motif variants had earlier appeared in reactive arthritis synovial fluid and blood.

The CDR3 consists of 15 residues. V gave up 8 bases and J gave up 4 bases; unmatched junction bases: 9. This clonotype originated in a male donor with ankylosing spondylitis or in good health (not recorded which). The chain joins TRBV12-3 or TRBV12-4 to TRBJ2-7, with 12 nucleotides matching TRBD2. The sequencing input was blood, either unsorted or a sorted T cell fraction (not recorded which). CDR3 in DNA: TGTGCCAGCGCTTGGCTAGCGGGGGGGCAGTACGAGCAGTACTTC. Its protein product is CASAWLAGGQYEQYF.